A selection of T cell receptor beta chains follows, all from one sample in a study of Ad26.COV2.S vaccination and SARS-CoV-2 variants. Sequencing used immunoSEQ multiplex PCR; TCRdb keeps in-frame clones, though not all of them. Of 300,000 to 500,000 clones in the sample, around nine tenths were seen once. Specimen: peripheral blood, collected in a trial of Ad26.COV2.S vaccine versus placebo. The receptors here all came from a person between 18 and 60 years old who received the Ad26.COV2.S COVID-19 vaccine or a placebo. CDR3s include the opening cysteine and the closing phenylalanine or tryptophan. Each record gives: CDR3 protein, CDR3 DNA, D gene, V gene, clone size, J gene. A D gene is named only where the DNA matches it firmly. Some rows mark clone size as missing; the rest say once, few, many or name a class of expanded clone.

CASRSSGGAYEQYF | TGCGCCAGCAGATCGAGCGGGGGGGCCTACGAGCAGTACTTC | TRBD2 | TRBV10-2 | NA | TRBJ2-7
CASSHATGYLYF | TGTGCCAGCAGCCACGCAACAGGGTACCTGTACTTC | NA | TRBV4-2 | once | TRBJ2-7
CASSPSGEQFF | TGTGCCAGCAGCCCTTCAGGGGAGCAGTTCTTC | NA | TRBV7-9 | NA | TRBJ2-1
CASSDPTEMNTEAFF | TGTGCCAGCAGTGACCCGACAGAAATGAACACTGAAGCTTTCTTT | NA | TRBV2 | NA | TRBJ1-1
CASREGRNTEAFF | TGTGCCAGCCGAGAGGGCCGTAACACTGAAGCTTTCTTT | NA | TRBV2 | NA | TRBJ1-1
CASSLRGATEAFF | TGTGCCAGCAGCTTAAGAGGGGCCACTGAAGCTTTCTTT | NA | TRBV11-2 | NA | TRBJ1-1
CASSLSGTNTEAFF | TGCGCCAGCAGTCTCTCAGGGACGAACACTGAAGCTTTCTTT | NA | TRBV10-2 | once | TRBJ1-1
CASSPLFLGAGNTIYF | TGTGCCAGCAGCCCTCTCTTTCTAGGGGCTGGAAACACCATATATTTT | NA | TRBV14 | once | TRBJ1-3
CASSLTGAETQYF | TGCGCCAGCAGCTTGACAGGGGCGGAGACCCAGTACTTC | TRBD1 | TRBV5-1 | NA | TRBJ2-5
CASTVLAGGAETQYF | TGTGCCAGCACCGTACTAGCGGGGGGAGCGGAGACCCAGTACTTC | TRBD2 | TRBV6-5 | NA | TRBJ2-5
CASSFLNYGYTF | TGTGCCAGCAGTTTTCTTAACTATGGCTACACCTTC | NA | TRBV9 | NA | TRBJ1-2
CASSHPKGQNEAFF | TGCGCCAGCAGCCACCCCAAGGGACAGAATGAAGCTTTCTTT | TRBD1 | TRBV4-1 | NA | TRBJ1-1
CASSFDSGSGYTF | TGTGCCAGCAGTTTTGACAGCGGTTCTGGCTACACCTTC | NA | TRBV12-3/TRBV12-4 | NA | TRBJ1-2
CASSEEGMNTEAFF | TGCGCCAGCAGTGAAGAGGGAATGAACACTGAAGCTTTCTTT | NA | TRBV10-1 | NA | TRBJ1-1
CASSLGESGNTIYF | TGCGCCAGCAGCTTGGGGGAATCAGGAAACACCATATATTTT | NA | TRBV5-1 | NA | TRBJ1-3
CASSQDRDSLYEQYF | TGTGCCAGCTCTCAGGACAGGGACTCACTGTACGAGCAGTACTTC | TRBD1 | TRBV18 | NA | TRBJ2-7
CASSKGTSGFTDTQYF | TGTGCCAGCAGCAAAGGGACTAGCGGGTTCACAGATACGCAGTATTTT | TRBD2 | TRBV11-1 | NA | TRBJ2-3